What follows describes a single TCR beta chain. This clone was seen a handful of times. What this receptor recognizes is not known. Qualities for individual bases were not recorded, and no much larger clone is one base off. CDR1 SGHDN and CDR2 FVKESK were looked up in the germline V gene. The CDR3 contains 13 residues, cysteine and phenylalanine counted. Left in the record is the CDR3 DNA by itself, 39 bases read in frame from the first base. V gives up 2 bases and J gives up 5 bases, and the segment between their germline ends measures 7 bases. These data are taken from a study of blood T cell repertoires in COVID-19 (dated by TCRdb to 2020 to 2022). About the study as a whole: Samples covering the acute and convalescent phases of COVID-19 were provided by collaborators in the United States, Italy and Spain. Deeply sampled blood TCRbeta repertoires from subjects exposed to, actively infected with, or recovered from COVID-19 were included in the dataset. The sample metadata nearly always contained a de-identified subject ID, COVID-19 status, age in years and sex. The material from the prospective study consisted of cDNA or gDNA derived from T cells, B-cell-depleted T cells, or PBMCs. A freely available public database, intended as a resource for researchers studying the immune response to SARS-CoV-2, is where the repertoires were released. Where HLA class I and class II types were available, the types were taken from metadata supplied by the sample provider, not from assay-based typing. The samples were drawn from two sources: the first 160 participants of the ongoing ImmuneRACE study, and 1,000 to 1,500 subjects contributed by 6 global collaborators. Overall study results and their limits: The quantity of clinical and demographic metadata differed by source and by participant and was supplied without curation.

TCRbeta CDR3 regions were amplified from genomic DNA by means of the immunoSEQ Assay, a bias-controlled multiplex PCR. As for how the authors treated the data: The number of nucleated cells in each sample was estimated from the amplification of reference gene primers within the assay. To quantify the absolute abundance of each unique TCRbeta CDR3 rearrangement, sequence reads were collapsed and filtered. For each sample, productive Simpson clonality was calculated as the square root of Simpson's diversity index across productive rearrangements. This is the immuneACCESS table as TCRdb keeps it, with only in-frame sequences that have V and J called. A part of the clones is gone; compared with another copy, unresolved V genes explain less than half, and the rest is unexplained. D and trimming come from the DNA, and the V and J calls and clone size come from that table. The sample yields 55,000 to 75,000 clones; more than 60% were counted once. Around 25% of the sample goes to the ten largest clones.

Each collaborating institution followed its own protocols to collect whole blood in K2EDTA tubes. For TCRbeta analysis, collaborators shipped samples as frozen whole blood, isolated PBMCs, or DNA extracted from either of those sample types. The chain was built from TRBV14 and TRBJ2-1; the D gene cannot be resolved reliably. The clonotype originates from a human donor in a cohort sampled during active COVID-19. Sequenced material: peripheral blood. The DNA reads TGTGCCAGCAGCCAATACGGTGACAATGAGCAGTTCTTC. It codes for CASSQYGDNEQFF. Joined to the reference TRBV14 and TRBJ2-1 proteins, this CDR3 gives the full variable domain: EAGVTQFPSHSVIEKGQTVTLRCDPISGHDNLYWYRRVMGKEIKFLLHFVKESKQDESGMPNNRFLAERTGGTYSTLKVQPAELEDSGVYFCASSQYGDNEQFFGPGTRLTVL.